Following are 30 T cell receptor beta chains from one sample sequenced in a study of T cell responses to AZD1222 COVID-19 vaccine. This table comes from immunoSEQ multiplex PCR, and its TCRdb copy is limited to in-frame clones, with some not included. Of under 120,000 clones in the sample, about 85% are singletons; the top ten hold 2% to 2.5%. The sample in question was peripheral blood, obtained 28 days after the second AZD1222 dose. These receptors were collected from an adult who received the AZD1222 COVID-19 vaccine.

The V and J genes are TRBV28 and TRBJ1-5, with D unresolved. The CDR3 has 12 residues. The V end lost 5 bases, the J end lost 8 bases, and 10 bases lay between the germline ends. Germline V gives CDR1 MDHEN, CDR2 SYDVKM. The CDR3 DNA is TGTGCCAGCAGTCCCCCCTTAGAGCCCCAGCATTTT. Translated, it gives CASSPPLEPQHF.

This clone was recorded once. CDR3 DNA sequence: TGTGCCAGCAGTCCTCTCCTATCGACTAGCGGGAGACCCTACGAGCAGTACTTC. This translates into CASSPLLSTSGRPYEQYF. V gene TRBV6-6 combines with J gene TRBJ2-7; 12 bases map to TRBD2. CDR3 length: 18 amino acids. Per germline, CDR1 MNHNY and CDR2 SVGAGI (reference sequence). V lost 5 bases and J lost 2; bases outside the gene matches: 13.

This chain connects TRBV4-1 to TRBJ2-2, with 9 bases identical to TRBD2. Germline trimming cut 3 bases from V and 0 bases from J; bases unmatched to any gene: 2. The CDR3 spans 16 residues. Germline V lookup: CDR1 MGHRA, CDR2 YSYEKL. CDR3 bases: TGCGCCAGCAGCCACTCTAGCGGGACGAACACCGGGGAGCTGTTTTTT. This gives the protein CASSHSSGTNTGELFF.

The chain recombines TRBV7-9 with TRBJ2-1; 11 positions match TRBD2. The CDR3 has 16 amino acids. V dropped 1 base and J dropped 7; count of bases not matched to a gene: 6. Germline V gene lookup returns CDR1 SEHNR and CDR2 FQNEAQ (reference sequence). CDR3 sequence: CASSLVAGGPWNEQFF. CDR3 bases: TGTGCCAGCAGCTTAGTAGCGGGAGGGCCATGGAATGAGCAGTTCTTC.

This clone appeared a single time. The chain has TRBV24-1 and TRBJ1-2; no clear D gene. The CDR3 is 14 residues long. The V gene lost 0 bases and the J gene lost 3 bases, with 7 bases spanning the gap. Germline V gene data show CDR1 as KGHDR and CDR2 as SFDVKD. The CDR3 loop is CATSDLYTDYGYTF. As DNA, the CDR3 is TGTGCCACCAGTGATTTGTATACGGACTATGGCTACACCTTC.

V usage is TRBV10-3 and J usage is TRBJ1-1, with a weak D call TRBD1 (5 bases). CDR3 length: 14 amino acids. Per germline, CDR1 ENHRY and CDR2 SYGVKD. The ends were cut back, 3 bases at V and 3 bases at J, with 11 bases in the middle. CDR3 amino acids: CAISDRGKDTEAFF. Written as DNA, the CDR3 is TGTGCCATCAGTGATCGGGGGAAAGACACTGAAGCTTTCTTT.

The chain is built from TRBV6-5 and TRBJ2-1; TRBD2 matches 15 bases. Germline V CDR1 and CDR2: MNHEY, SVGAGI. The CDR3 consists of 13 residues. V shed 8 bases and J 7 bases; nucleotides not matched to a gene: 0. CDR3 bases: TGTGCCAGCGGGACTAGCGGGAGGAATGAGCAGTTCTTC. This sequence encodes CASGTSGRNEQFF.

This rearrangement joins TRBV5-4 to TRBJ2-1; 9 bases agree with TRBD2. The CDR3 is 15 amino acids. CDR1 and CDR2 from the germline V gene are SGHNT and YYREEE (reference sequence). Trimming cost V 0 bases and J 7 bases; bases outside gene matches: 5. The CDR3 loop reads CASSLARTSVNEQFF. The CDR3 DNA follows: TGTGCCAGCAGCTTGGCCCGGACTAGCGTGAATGAGCAGTTCTTC.

Here the CDR3 reads CASSLGSTRADTQYF. In DNA, the CDR3 is TGTGCCAGCAGCTTAGGAAGTACGAGGGCAGATACGCAGTATTTT. V usage is TRBV11-3 and J usage is TRBJ2-3; D is possibly TRBD2 (5 bases). V gave up 1 base and J gave up 4 bases, with 12 bases separating them. There are 15 residues in the CDR3. Germline V gene data show CDR1 as SGHNT and CDR2 as YENEEA. Using reference TRBV11-3 and TRBJ2-3 for the parts outside the CDR3, the full variable domain is EAGVVQSPRYKIIEKKQPVAFWCNPISGHNTLYWYLQNLGQGPELLIRYENEEAVDDSQLPKDRFSAERLKGVDSTLKIQPAELGDSAVYLCASSLGSTRADTQYFGPGTRLTVL.

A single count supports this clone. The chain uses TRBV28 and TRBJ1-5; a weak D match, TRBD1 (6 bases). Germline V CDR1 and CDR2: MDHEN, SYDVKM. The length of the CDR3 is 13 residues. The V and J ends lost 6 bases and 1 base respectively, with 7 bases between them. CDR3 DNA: TGTGCCAGCAGCCAGGGGAGCAATCAGCCCCAGCATTTT. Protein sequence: CASSQGSNQPQHF.

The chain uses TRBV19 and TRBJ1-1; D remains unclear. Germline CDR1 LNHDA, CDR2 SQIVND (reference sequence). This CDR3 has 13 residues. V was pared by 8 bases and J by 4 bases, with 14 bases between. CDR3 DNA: TGTGCCAGTCGTCTTCTTATGGGCACTGAAGCTTTCTTT. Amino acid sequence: CASRLLMGTEAFF.

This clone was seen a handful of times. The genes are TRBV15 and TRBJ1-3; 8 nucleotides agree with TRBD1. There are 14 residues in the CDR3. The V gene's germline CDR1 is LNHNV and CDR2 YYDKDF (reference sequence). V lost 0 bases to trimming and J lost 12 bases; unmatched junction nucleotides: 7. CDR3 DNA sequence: TGTGCCACCAGCAGAGAGAACAGGGGGTCAGGCATATATTTT. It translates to CATSRENRGSGIYF.

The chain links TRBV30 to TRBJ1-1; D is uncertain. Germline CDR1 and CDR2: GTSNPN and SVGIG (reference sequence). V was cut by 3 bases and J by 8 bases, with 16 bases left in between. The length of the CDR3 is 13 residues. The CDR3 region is CAWSLGQDREAFF. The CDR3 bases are TGTGCCTGGAGCTTAGGGCAGGATAGAGAAGCTTTCTTT.

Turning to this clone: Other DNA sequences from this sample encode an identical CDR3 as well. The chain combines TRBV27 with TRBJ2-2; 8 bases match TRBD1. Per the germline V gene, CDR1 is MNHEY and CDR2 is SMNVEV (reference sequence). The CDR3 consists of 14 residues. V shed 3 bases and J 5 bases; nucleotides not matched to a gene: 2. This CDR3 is CASSLGQATGELFF. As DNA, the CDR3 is TGTGCCAGCAGTTTGGGACAGGCTACCGGGGAGCTGTTTTTT.

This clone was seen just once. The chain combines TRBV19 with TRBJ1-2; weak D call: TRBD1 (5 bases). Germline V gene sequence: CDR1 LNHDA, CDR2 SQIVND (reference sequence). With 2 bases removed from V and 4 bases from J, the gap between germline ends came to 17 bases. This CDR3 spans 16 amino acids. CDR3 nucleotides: TGTGCCAGTAGTATAAAGCGACGGGGCTACAGCTATGGCTACACCTTC. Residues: CASSIKRRGYSYGYTF. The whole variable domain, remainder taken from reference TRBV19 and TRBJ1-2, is DGGITQSPKYLFRKEGQNVTLSCEQNLNHDAMYWYRQDPGQGLRLIYYSQIVNDFQKGDIAEGYSVSREKKESFPLTVTSAQKNPTAFYLCASSIKRRGYSYGYTFGSGTRLTVV.

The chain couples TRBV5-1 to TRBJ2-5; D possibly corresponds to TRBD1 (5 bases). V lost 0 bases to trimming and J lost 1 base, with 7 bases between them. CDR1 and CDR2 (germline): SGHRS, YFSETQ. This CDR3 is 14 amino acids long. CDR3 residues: CASSLGQGQETQYF. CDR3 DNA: TGCGCCAGCAGCTTGGGTCAGGGCCAAGAGACCCAGTACTTC.

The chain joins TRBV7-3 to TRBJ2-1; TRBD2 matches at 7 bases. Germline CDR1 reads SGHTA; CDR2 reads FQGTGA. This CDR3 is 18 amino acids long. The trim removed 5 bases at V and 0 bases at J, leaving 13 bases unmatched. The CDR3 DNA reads TGTGCCAGCAGCCCCCACGCTAGCGGTACGAGCTCCTACAATGAGCAGTTCTTC. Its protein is CASSPHASGTSSYNEQFF.

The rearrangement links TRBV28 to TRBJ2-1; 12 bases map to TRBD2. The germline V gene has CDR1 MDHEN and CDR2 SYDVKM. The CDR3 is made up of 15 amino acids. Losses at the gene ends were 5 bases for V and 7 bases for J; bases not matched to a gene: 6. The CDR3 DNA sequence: TGTGCCAGCAGTCCTCAGACTAGCGGGAGAAATGAGCAGTTCTTC. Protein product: CASSPQTSGRNEQFF.

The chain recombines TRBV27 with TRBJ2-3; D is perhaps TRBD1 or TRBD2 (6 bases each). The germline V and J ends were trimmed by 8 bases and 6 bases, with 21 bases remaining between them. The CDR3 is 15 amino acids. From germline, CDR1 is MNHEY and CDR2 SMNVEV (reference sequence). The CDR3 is CASSISGTGGDTQYF. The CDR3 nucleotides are TGTGCCAGCTCAATCTCCGGGACCGGGGGCGATACGCAGTATTTT.

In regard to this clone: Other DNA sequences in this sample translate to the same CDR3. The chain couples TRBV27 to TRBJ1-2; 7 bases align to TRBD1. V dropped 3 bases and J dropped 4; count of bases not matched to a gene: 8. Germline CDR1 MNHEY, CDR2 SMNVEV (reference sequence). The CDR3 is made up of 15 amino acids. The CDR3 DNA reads TGTGCCAGCAGTTTGACCGGGACAGAGGGCTATGGCTACACCTTC. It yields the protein CASSLTGTEGYGYTF.

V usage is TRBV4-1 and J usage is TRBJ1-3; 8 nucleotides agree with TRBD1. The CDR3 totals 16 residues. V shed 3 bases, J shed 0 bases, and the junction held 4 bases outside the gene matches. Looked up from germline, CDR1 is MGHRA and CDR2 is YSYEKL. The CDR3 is CASSHGQGNSGNTIYF. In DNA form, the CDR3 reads TGCGCCAGCAGCCACGGACAGGGAAACTCTGGAAACACCATATATTTT.

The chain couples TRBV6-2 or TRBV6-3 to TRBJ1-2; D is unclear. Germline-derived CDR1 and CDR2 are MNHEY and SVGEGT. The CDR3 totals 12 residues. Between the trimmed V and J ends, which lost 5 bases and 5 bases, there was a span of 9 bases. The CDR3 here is CASSADLYGYTF. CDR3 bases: TGTGCCAGCAGTGCAGATTTATATGGCTACACCTTC.

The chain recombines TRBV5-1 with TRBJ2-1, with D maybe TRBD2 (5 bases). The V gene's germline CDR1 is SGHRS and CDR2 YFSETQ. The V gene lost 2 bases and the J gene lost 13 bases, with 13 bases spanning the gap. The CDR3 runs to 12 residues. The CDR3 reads CASSFGLQLQFF. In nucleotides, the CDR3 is TGCGCCAGCAGCTTCGGACTCCAGTTACAGTTCTTC.

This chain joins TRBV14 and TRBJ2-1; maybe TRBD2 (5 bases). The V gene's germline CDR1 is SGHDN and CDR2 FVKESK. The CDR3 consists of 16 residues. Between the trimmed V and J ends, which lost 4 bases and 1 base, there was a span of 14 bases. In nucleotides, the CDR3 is TGTGCCAGCAGCCTCCTCCGGGATCTATCCTACAATGAGCAGTTCTTC. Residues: CASSLLRDLSYNEQFF.

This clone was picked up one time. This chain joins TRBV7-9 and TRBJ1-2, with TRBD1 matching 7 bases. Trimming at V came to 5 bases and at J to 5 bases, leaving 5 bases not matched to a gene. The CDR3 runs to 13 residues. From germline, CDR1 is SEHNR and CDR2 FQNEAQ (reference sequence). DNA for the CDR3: TGTGCCAGCAGCCTTGGACAGGTTTATGGCTACACCTTC. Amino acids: CASSLGQVYGYTF.

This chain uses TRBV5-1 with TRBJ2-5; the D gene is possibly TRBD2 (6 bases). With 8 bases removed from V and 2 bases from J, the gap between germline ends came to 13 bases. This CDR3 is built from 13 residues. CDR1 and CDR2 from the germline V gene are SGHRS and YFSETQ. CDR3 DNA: TGCGCCAGTTCAGTAGCGGAACAAGAGACCCAGTACTTC. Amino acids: CASSVAEQETQYF.

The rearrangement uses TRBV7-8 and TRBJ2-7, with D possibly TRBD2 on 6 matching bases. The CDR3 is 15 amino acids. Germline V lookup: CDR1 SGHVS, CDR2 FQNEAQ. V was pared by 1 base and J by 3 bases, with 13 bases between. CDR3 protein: CASSLVGGSDYEQYF. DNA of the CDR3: TGTGCCAGCAGCTTAGTGGGGGGTTCGGACTACGAGCAGTACTTC.

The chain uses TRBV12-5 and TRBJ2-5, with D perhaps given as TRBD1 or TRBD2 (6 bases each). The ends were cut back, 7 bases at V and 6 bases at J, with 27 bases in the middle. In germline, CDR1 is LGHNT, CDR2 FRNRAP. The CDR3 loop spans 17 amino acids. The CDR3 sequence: CASASLPGAGGVKTQYF. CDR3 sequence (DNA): TGTGCTAGTGCCTCATTACCGGGGGCGGGTGGAGTGAAGACCCAGTACTTC.

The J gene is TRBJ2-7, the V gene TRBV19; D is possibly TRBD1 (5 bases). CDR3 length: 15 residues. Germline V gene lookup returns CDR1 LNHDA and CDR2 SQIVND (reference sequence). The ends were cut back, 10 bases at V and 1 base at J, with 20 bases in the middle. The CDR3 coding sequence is TGTGCCACTGGGGCAGGGTCTCACTTGTCCTACGAGCAGTACTTC. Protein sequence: CATGAGSHLSYEQYF.

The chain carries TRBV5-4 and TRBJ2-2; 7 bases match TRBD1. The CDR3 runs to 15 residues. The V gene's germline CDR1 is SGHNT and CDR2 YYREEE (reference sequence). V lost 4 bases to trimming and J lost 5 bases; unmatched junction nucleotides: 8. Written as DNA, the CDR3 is TGTGCCAGCAGCGGTACAGGGGTAGGAACCGGGGAGCTGTTTTTT. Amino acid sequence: CASSGTGVGTGELFF. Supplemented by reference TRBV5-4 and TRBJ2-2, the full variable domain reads ETGVTQSPTHLIKTRGQQVTLRCSSQSGHNTVSWYQQALGQGPQFIFQYYREEENGRGNFPPRFSGLQFPNYSSELNVNALELDDSALYLCASSGTGVGTGELFFGEGSRLTVL.